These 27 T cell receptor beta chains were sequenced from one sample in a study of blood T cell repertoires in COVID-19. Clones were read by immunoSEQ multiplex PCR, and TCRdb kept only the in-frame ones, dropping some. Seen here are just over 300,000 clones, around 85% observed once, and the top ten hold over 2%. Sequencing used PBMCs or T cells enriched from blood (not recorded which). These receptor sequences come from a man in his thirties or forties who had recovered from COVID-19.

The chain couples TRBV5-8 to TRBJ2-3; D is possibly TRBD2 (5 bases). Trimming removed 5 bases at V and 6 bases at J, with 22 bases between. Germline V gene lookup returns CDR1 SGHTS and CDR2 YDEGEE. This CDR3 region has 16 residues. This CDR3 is CASRRTLTLGIDTQYF. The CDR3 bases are TGTGCCAGCAGACGGACCCTAACCCTCGGGATTGATACGCAGTATTTT. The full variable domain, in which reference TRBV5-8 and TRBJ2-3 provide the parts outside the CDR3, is EAGVTQSPTHLIKTRGQQATLRCSPISGHTSVYWYQQALGLGLQFLLWYDEGEERNRGNFPPRFSGRQFPNYSSELNVNALELEDSALYLCASRRTLTLGIDTQYFGPGTRLTVL.

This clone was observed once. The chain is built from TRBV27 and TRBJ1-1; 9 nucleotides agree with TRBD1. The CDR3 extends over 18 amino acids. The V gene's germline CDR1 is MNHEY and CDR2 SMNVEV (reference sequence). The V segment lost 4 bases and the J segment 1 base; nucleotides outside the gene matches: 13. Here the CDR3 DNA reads TGTGCCAGCAGTTGGGGGTCCGGGACAGGGACCCCGAACACTGAAGCTTTCTTT. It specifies CASSWGSGTGTPNTEAFF.

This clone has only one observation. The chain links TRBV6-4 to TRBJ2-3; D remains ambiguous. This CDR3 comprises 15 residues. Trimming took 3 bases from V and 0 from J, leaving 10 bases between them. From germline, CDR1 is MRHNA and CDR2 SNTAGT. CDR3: CASSENTMSTDTQYF. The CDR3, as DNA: TGTGCCAGCAGTGAGAACACTATGAGCACAGATACGCAGTATTTT.

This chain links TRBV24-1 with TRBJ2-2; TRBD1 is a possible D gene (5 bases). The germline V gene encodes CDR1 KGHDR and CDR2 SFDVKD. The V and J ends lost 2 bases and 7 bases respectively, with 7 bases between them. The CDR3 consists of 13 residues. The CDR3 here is CATSDSGNGELFF. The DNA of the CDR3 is TGTGCCACCAGTGATTCAGGGAACGGGGAGCTGTTTTTT.

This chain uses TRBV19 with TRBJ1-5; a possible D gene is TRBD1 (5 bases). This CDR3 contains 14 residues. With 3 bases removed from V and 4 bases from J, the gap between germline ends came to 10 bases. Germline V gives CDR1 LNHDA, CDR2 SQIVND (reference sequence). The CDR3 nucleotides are TGTGCCAGTAGTATTGTCGACAGTAATCAGCCCCAGCATTTT. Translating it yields CASSIVDSNQPQHF.

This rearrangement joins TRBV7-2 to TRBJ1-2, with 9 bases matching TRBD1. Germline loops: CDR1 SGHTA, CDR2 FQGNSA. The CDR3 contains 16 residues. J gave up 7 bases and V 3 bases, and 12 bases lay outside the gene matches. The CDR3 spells CASSFDTGTGRSGYTF. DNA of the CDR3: TGTGCCAGCAGCTTCGATACCGGGACAGGGAGAAGTGGCTACACCTTC.

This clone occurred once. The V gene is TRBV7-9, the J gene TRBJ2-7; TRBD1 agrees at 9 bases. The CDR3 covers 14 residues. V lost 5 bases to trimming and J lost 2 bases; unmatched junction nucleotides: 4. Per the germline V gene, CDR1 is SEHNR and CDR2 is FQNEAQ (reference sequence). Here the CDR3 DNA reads TGTGCCAGCAGCCCACGGGACAGGGCCTACGAGCAGTACTTC. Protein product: CASSPRDRAYEQYF. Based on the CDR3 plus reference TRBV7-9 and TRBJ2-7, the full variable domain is DTGVSQNPRHKITKRGQNVTFRCDPISEHNRLYWYRQTLGQGPEFLTYFQNEAQLEKSRLLSDRFSAERPKGSFSTLEIQRTEQGDSAMYLCASSPRDRAYEQYFGPGTRLTVT.

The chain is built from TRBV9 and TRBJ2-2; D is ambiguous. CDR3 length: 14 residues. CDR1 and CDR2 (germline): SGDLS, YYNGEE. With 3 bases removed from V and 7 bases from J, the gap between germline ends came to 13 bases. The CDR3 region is CASSETPYGGELFF. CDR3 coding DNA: TGTGCCAGCAGCGAAACTCCCTACGGCGGGGAGCTGTTTTTT.

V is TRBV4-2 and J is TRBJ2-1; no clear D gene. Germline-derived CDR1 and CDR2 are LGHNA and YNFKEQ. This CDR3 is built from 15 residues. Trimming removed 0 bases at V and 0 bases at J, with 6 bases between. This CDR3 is CASSQDLVSYNEQFF. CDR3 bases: TGTGCCAGCAGCCAAGATCTCGTCTCCTACAATGAGCAGTTCTTC.

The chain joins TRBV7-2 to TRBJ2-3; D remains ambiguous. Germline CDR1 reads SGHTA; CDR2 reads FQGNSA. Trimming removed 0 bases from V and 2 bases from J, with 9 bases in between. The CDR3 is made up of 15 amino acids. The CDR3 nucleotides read TGTGCCAGCAGCTTAGCCTCCCTCCTCACAGATACGCAGTATTTT. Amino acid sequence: CASSLASLLTDTQYF.

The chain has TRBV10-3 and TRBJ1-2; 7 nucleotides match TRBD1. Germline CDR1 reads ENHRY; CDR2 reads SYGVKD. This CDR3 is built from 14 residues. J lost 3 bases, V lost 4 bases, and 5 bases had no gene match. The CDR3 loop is CAISASDRDYGYTF. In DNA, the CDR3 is TGTGCCATCAGTGCGTCAGACAGGGACTATGGCTACACCTTC.

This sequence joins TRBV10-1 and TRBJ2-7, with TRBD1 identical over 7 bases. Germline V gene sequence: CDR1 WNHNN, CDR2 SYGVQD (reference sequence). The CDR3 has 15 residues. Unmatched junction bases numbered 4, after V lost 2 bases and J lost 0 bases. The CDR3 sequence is CASSEGTVSSYEQYF. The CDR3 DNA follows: TGCGCCAGCAGTGAGGGGACAGTAAGCTCCTACGAGCAGTACTTC.

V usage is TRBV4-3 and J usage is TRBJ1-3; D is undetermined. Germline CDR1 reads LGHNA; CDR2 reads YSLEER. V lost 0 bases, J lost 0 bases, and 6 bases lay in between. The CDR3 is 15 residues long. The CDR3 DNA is TGCGCCAGCAGCCAAGACAGTTACTCTGGAAACACCATATATTTT. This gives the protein CASSQDSYSGNTIYF.

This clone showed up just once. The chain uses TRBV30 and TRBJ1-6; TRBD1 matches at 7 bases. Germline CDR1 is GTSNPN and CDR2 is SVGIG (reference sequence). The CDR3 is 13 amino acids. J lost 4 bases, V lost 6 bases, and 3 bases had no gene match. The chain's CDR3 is CACGDSYNSPLHF. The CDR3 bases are TGTGCCTGTGGGGACAGTTATAATTCACCCCTCCACTTT.

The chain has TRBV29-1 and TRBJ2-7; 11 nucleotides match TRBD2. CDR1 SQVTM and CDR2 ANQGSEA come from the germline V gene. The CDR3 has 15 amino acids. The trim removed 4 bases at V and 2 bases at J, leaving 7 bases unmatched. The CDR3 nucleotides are TGCAGCGTTGCCCGGGCTAGCGGGGGGCCCTACGAGCAGTACTTC. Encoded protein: CSVARASGGPYEQYF.

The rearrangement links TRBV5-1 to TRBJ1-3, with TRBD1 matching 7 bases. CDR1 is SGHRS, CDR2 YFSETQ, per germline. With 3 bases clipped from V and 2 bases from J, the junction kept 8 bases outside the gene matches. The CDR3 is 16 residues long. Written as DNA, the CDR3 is TGCGCCAGCAGCTCCTTCCAGGGGGTCACTGGAAACACCATATATTTT. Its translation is CASSSFQGVTGNTIYF. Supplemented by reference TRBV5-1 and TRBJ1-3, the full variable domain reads KAGVTQTPRYLIKTRGQQVTLSCSPISGHRSVSWYQQTPGQGLQFLFEYFSETQRNKGNFPGRFSGRQFSNSRSEMNVSTLELGDSALYLCASSSFQGVTGNTIYFGEGSWLTVV.

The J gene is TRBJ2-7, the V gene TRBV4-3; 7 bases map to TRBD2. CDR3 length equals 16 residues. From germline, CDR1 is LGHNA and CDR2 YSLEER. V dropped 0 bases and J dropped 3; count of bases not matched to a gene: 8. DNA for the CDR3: TGCGCCAGCAGCCAAGAATTTCTAGCGGATAGCTACGAGCAGTACTTC. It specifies CASSQEFLADSYEQYF.

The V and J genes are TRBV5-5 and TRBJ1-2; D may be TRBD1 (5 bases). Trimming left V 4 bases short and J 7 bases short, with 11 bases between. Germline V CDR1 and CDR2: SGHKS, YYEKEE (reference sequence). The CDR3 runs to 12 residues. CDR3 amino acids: CASSHLGGGYTF. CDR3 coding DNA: TGTGCCAGCAGCCACCTCGGGGGTGGCTACACCTTC.

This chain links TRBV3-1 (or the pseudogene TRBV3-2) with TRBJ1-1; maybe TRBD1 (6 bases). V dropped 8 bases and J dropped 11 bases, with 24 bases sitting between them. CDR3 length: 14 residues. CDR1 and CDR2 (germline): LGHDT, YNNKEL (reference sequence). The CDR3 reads CASFPSSGLGAAFF. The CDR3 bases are TGTGCCAGCTTTCCGAGCTCAGGTTTGGGGGCGGCTTTCTTT.

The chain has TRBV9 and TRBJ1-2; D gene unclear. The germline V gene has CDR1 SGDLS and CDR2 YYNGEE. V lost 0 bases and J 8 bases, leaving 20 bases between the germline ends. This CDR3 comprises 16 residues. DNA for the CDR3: TGTGCCAGCAGCGTAGAATGGGTGAGGGAGAGTGACGGCTACACCTTC. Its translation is CASSVEWVRESDGYTF.

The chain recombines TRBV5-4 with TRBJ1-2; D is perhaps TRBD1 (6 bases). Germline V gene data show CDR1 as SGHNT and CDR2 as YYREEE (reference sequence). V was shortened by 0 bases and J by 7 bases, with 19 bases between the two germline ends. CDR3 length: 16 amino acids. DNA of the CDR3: TGTGCCAGCAGCTTGGGCGGTCCCCGTAACAGGGTTGGCTACACCTTC. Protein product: CASSLGGPRNRVGYTF.

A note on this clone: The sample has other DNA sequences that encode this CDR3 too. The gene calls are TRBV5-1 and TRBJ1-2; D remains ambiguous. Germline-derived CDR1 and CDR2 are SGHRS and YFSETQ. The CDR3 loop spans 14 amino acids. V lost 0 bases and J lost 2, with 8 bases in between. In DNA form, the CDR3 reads TGCGCCAGCAGCTTGGACTCCCCGAACTATGGCTACACCTTC. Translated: CASSLDSPNYGYTF.

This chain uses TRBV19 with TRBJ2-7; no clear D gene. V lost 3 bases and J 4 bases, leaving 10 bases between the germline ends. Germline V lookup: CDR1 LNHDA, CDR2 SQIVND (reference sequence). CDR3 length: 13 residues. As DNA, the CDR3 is TGTGCCAGTAGTATGGGCACCCCTTACGAGCAGTACTTC. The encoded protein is CASSMGTPYEQYF. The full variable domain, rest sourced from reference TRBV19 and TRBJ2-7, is DGGITQSPKYLFRKEGQNVTLSCEQNLNHDAMYWYRQDPGQGLRLIYYSQIVNDFQKGDIAEGYSVSREKKESFPLTVTSAQKNPTAFYLCASSMGTPYEQYFGPGTRLTVT.

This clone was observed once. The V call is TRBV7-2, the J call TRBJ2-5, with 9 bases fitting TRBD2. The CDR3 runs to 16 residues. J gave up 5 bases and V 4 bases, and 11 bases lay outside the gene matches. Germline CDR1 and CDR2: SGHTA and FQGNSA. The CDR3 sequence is CASSSGSGGPGETQYF. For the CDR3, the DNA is TGTGCCAGCAGCTCTGGAAGCGGGGGGCCCGGCGAGACCCAGTACTTC.

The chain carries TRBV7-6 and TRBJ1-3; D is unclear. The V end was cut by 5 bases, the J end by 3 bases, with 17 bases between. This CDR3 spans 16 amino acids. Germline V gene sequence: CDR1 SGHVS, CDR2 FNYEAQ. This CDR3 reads CASSPGSGLGGNTIYF. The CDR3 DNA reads TGTGCCAGCAGCCCGGGTAGCGGTTTAGGTGGAAACACCATATATTTT.

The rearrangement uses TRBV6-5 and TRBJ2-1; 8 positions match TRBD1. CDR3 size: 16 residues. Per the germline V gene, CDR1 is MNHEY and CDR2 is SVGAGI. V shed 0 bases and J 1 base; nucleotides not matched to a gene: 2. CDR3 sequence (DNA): TGTGCCAGCAGTTACTCAGGGACAGGATCCTACAATGAGCAGTTCTTC. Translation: CASSYSGTGSYNEQFF.

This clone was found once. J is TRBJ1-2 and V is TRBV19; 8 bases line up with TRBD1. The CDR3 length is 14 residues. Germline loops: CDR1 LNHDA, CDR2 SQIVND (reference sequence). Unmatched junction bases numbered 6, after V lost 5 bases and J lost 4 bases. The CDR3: CASSLYTGGYGYTF. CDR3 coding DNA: TGTGCCAGTAGTCTCTACACAGGGGGCTATGGCTACACCTTC.